These 5 T cell receptor beta chains originate from one sample sequenced in a study of blood T cell repertoires in COVID-19. Assay used: immunoSEQ multiplex PCR; TCRdb lists only in-frame clones, some missing. The repertoire holds about 180,000 clones, approximately 90% seen once, with roughly 2.9% in the top ten. Sample: peripheral blood. The receptors originated from a woman aged 25 to 39 with active or convalescent COVID-19.

V usage is TRBV18 and J usage is TRBJ1-5; D ambiguous. This CDR3 has 17 amino acids. The V end was cut by 4 bases, the J end by 0 bases, with 16 bases between. Per germline, CDR1 KGHSH and CDR2 LQKENI. The CDR3: CASSRGNFGDSNQPQHF. The DNA for the CDR3 is TGTGCCAGCTCACGGGGAAATTTCGGGGATAGCAATCAGCCCCAGCATTTT.

This chain uses TRBV14 with TRBJ1-1; a possible D gene is TRBD1 (6 bases). The V gene's germline CDR1 is SGHDN and CDR2 FVKESK. V gave up 1 base and J gave up 8 bases, with 11 bases separating them. This CDR3 is 13 amino acids long. The CDR3 nucleotides read TGTGCCAGCAGCCAAGGAATCAGGGGCGAAGCTTTCTTT. Its protein is CASSQGIRGEAFF.

This sequence joins TRBV5-1 and TRBJ2-2; D unresolved. Between the trimmed V and J ends, which lost 3 bases and 0 bases, there was a span of 9 bases. The V gene's germline CDR1 is SGHRS and CDR2 YFSETQ. This CDR3 spans 15 amino acids. CDR3 coding DNA: TGCGCCAGCAGCTCTGGGCTATCGAACACCGGGGAGCTGTTTTTT. Amino acid sequence: CASSSGLSNTGELFF. Looking up the rest from reference TRBV5-1 and TRBJ2-2 gives the full variable domain: KAGVTQTPRYLIKTRGQQVTLSCSPISGHRSVSWYQQTPGQGLQFLFEYFSETQRNKGNFPGRFSGRQFSNSRSEMNVSTLELGDSALYLCASSSGLSNTGELFFGEGSRLTVL.

A remark on this clone: Other DNA sequences in this sample translate to the same CDR3. J is TRBJ1-1 and V is TRBV7-2; 7 positions agree with TRBD1. CDR3 length equals 14 residues. V lost 2 bases and J lost 1; bases outside the gene matches: 1. The V gene's germline CDR1 is SGHTA and CDR2 FQGNSA. This CDR3 is CASSLRQGNTEAFF. CDR3 nucleotides: TGTGCCAGCAGCTTAAGACAGGGGAACACTGAAGCTTTCTTT.

This chain links TRBV14 with TRBJ1-2, with 7 nucleotides matching TRBD1. Germline V lookup: CDR1 SGHDN, CDR2 FVKESK. The V segment lost 4 bases and the J segment 8 bases; nucleotides outside the gene matches: 16. CDR3 size: 16 residues. In DNA form, the CDR3 reads TGTGCCAGCAGCCGCTCGCTGACAGGGTTTAACGGAGGCTACACCTTC. Protein sequence: CASSRSLTGFNGGYTF.